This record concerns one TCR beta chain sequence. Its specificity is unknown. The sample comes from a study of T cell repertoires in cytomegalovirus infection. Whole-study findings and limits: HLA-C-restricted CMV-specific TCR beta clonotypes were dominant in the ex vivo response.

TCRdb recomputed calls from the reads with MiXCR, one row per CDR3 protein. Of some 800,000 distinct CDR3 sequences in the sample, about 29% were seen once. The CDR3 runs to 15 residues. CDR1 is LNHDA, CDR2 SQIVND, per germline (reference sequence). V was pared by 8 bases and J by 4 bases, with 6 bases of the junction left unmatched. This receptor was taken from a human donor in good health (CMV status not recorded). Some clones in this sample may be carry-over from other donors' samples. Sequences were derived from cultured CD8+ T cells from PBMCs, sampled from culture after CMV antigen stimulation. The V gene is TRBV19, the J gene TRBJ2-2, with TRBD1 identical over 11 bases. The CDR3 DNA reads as TGTGCCAGTGACGGGACAGGGGGTTCCACCGGGGAGCTGTTTTTT. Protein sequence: CASDGTGGSTGELFF.